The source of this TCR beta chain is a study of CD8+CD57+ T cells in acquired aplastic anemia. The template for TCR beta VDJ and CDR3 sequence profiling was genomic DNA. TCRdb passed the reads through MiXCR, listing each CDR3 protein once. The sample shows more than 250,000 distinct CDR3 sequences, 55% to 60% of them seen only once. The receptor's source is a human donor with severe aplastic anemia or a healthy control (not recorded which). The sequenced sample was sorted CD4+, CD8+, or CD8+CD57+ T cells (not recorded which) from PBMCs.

For the CDR3, the DNA is TGTGCCAGCTTGCCTTCCAACAGGGGGCGGGATGAAAAACTGTTTTTT. It is translated as CASLPSNRGRDEKLFF. This chain uses TRBV7-9 with TRBJ1-4; 9 bases align to TRBD1. Trimming at V came to 8 bases and at J to 6 bases, leaving 13 bases not matched to a gene. Germline V gene sequence: CDR1 SEHNR, CDR2 FQNEAQ (reference sequence). The CDR3 has 16 residues. The full variable domain, in which reference TRBV7-9 and TRBJ1-4 provide the parts outside the CDR3, is DTGVSQNPRHKITKRGQNVTFRCDPISEHNRLYWYRQTLGQGPEFLTYFQNEAQLEKSRLLSDRFSAERPKGSFSTLEIQRTEQGDSAMYLCASLPSNRGRDEKLFFGSGTQLSVL.